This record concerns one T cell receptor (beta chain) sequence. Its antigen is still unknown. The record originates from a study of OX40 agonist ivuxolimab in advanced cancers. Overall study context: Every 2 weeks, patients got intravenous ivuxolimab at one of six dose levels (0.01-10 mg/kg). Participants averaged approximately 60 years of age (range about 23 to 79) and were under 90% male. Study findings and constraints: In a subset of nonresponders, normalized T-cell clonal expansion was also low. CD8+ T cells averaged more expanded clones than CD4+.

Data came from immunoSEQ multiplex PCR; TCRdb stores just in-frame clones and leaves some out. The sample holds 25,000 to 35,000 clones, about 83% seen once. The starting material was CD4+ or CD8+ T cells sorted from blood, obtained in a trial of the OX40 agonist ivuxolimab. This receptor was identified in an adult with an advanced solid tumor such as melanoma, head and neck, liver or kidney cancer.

The CDR3 DNA is TGCGCCAGCAGCCAAGGGCTCCGACAGGGTACCTACGAGCAGTACTTC. It specifies CASSQGLRQGTYEQYF. V usage is TRBV4-1 and J usage is TRBJ2-7; 7 bases are a match to TRBD1. CDR3 length: 16 amino acids. V shed 1 base, J shed 2 bases, and the junction held 8 bases outside the gene matches. Germline V lookup: CDR1 MGHRA, CDR2 YSYEKL.